This is a list of T cell receptor beta chains from one sample in a study of shared clonotypes between healthy human individuals. Using immunoSEQ multiplex PCR, the repertoire was profiled, and TCRdb retains in-frame clones only, with some absent. Of around 2,000,000 clones in the sample, about 94% are singletons; the top ten hold 0.9% to 1.5%. The sample consisted of naive CD8+ T cells sorted from blood. Every receptor here comes from a man aged 18 to 30 in good health. Each CDR3 is given with its conserved first and last residue. The order of the fields is CDR3 protein, CDR3 DNA, V gene, J gene, clone size, D gene. D genes are given only for firm matches. Clone size is shown for a subset of rows, as once, few, many or a class of expanded clone.

CDR3aa: CASSYTQLGYTEAFF; CDR3nt: TGTGCCAGCAGTTACACGCAATTGGGATACACTGAAGCTTTCTTT; v_gene: TRBV6-5; j_gene: TRBJ1-1; abundance: -; d_gene: -
CDR3aa: CASSVGDGPYGYTF; CDR3nt: TGTGCCAGCAGCGTAGGTGACGGACCCTATGGCTACACCTTC; v_gene: TRBV9; j_gene: TRBJ1-2; abundance: few; d_gene: -
CDR3aa: CASSSGGEGYEQYF; CDR3nt: TGTGCCAGCAGCTCCGGGGGGGAGGGATACGAGCAGTACTTC; v_gene: TRBV9; j_gene: TRBJ2-7; abundance: -; d_gene: TRBD2
CDR3aa: CASGQGTDTQYF; CDR3nt: TGTGCCAGCGGGCAGGGAACAGATACGCAGTATTTT; v_gene: TRBV5-4; j_gene: TRBJ2-3; abundance: -; d_gene: -
CDR3aa: CSASPTGERVRTEAFF; CDR3nt: TGCAGCGCCTCGCCGACAGGGGAGAGGGTACGGACTGAAGCTTTCTTT; v_gene: TRBV29-1; j_gene: TRBJ1-1; abundance: -; d_gene: TRBD1
CDR3aa: CASNPDSGGQETQYF; CDR3nt: TGTGCCAGTAACCCCGACTCGGGGGGCCAAGAGACCCAGTACTTC; v_gene: TRBV19; j_gene: TRBJ2-5; abundance: -; d_gene: TRBD2
CDR3aa: CASSQETSGLWETQYF; CDR3nt: TGCGCCAGCAGCCAAGAGACTAGCGGGTTGTGGGAGACCCAGTACTTC; v_gene: TRBV4-3; j_gene: TRBJ2-5; abundance: -; d_gene: TRBD2
CDR3aa: CASSSFWKSAPVEQYF; CDR3nt: TGTGCCAGCAGCTCCTTTTGGAAGTCAGCCCCAGTCGAGCAGTACTTC; v_gene: TRBV5-7; j_gene: TRBJ2-7; abundance: -; d_gene: -
CDR3aa: CASSGSGANVLTF; CDR3nt: TGTGCCAGCAGCGGCTCTGGGGCCAACGTCCTGACTTTC; v_gene: TRBV13; j_gene: TRBJ2-6; abundance: once; d_gene: -
CDR3aa: CAIRLAGAIGELFF; CDR3nt: TGTGCCATCCGCCTGGCGGGGGCTATCGGGGAGCTGTTTTTT; v_gene: TRBV27; j_gene: TRBJ2-2; abundance: -; d_gene: -
CDR3aa: CASSDSGAYNEQFF; CDR3nt: TGTGCCAGCAGTGACTCGGGGGCTTACAATGAGCAGTTCTTC; v_gene: TRBV6-4; j_gene: TRBJ2-1; abundance: -; d_gene: -
CDR3aa: CASSQIAGSYEQYF; CDR3nt: TGCGCCAGCAGCCAAATAGCGGGTAGTTACGAGCAGTACTTC; v_gene: TRBV4-1; j_gene: TRBJ2-7; abundance: -; d_gene: TRBD2
CDR3aa: CASSLDSNYGYTF; CDR3nt: TGTGCCAGCAGTTTAGACAGTAACTATGGCTACACCTTC; v_gene: TRBV11-2; j_gene: TRBJ1-2; abundance: -; d_gene: -
CDR3aa: CASSYGPNQETQYF; CDR3nt: TGTGCCAGCAGTTACGGGCCCAACCAAGAGACCCAGTACTTC; v_gene: TRBV6-5; j_gene: TRBJ2-5; abundance: -; d_gene: -